The 8 T cell receptor beta chains given below trace back to one sample, sequenced in a study of shared clonotypes between healthy human individuals. This table comes from immunoSEQ multiplex PCR, and its TCRdb copy is limited to in-frame clones, with some not included. The sample consists of roughly 1,500,000 clones, 98% of them appearing once. The sequencing sample was made of naive CD4+ T cells sorted from blood. As to subset: CD45RA+ positively selected. All receptors derive from a young man in good health.

In regard to this clone: The sample has other DNA sequences that encode this CDR3 too. This rearrangement joins TRBV6-5 to TRBJ1-3; a possible D gene is TRBD1 (5 bases). The V and J ends lost 8 bases and 0 bases respectively, with 8 bases between them. Germline V lookup: CDR1 MNHEY, CDR2 SVGAGI. CDR3 length: 13 residues. The CDR3 DNA reads TGTGCCAGCCGGGACGGCTCTGGAAACACCATATATTTT. Protein sequence: CASRDGSGNTIYF.

The chain employs TRBV19 and TRBJ1-2, with 7 nucleotides matching TRBD1. V trimming: 5 bases; J trimming: 4 bases; junction bases outside the gene matches: 19. Germline lookup yields CDR1 LNHDA and CDR2 SQIVND (reference sequence). CDR3 length equals 18 residues. CDR3 nucleotides: TGTGCCAGTAGTTCCGACCACGGGGGAAGACAGGGCCTCTATGGCTACACCTTC. Protein sequence: CASSSDHGGRQGLYGYTF.

CDR3 coding DNA: TGTGCCAGCAGGACTAGCGGGACAAACTACAATGAGCAGTTCTTC. Protein product: CASRTSGTNYNEQFF. The chain is built from TRBV28 and TRBJ2-1; TRBD2 agrees at 11 bases. Germline values: CDR1 MDHEN, CDR2 SYDVKM. V shed 6 bases, J shed 3 bases, and the junction held 4 bases outside the gene matches. There are 15 residues in the CDR3.

The J gene is TRBJ1-1, the V gene TRBV7-9; D perhaps matches TRBD1 (6 bases). The CDR3 covers 15 residues. CDR1 and CDR2 (germline): SEHNR, FQNEAQ (reference sequence). Deletions cut 1 base from V and 1 base from J, with 10 bases between. The CDR3 here is CASSLGDRRNTEAFF. The CDR3, as DNA: TGTGCCAGCAGCTTAGGCGACAGGCGGAACACTGAAGCTTTCTTT. Based on the CDR3 plus reference TRBV7-9 and TRBJ1-1, the full variable domain is DTGVSQNPRHKITKRGQNVTFRCDPISEHNRLYWYRQTLGQGPEFLTYFQNEAQLEKSRLLSDRFSAERPKGSFSTLEIQRTEQGDSAMYLCASSLGDRRNTEAFFGQGTRLTVV.

CDR3 bases: TGTGCCAGCAGCCCATGGGAGTGGAATGAGCAGTTCTTC. This codes for CASSPWEWNEQFF. V gene TRBV7-3 combines with J gene TRBJ2-1; TRBD2 might be the D (5 bases). The V end lost 5 bases, the J end lost 7 bases, and 12 bases lay between the germline ends. CDR3 size: 13 residues. Germline V lookup: CDR1 SGHTA, CDR2 FQGTGA.

The CDR3 is CASTSDGWQDKVGAGELFF. The CDR3 DNA reads as TGTGCCAGCACCTCCGACGGTTGGCAAGACAAAGTGGGGGCCGGGGAGCTGTTTTTT. The V gene is TRBV6-4, the J gene TRBJ2-2; D is tentatively TRBD1 or TRBD2 (5 bases each). CDR1 is MRHNA and CDR2 is SNTAGT in the germline V gene. V lost 7 bases to trimming and J lost 6 bases, with 30 bases between them. The CDR3 extends over 19 amino acids.

The J gene is TRBJ2-2, the V gene TRBV10-3, with TRBD2 matching 8 bases. After removal of 9 bases from V and 2 bases from J, the junction contained 8 bases not matched to a gene. The germline gives CDR1 ENHRY, CDR2 SYGVKD. This CDR3 contains 15 residues. In DNA form, the CDR3 reads TGTGCCATACGGGCACTAGCGGCTAACACCGGGGAGCTGTTTTTT. Its translation is CAIRALAANTGELFF.

In DNA, the CDR3 is TGCGCCAGCAGCTTGGATGTGGCGGGAGCTCCAGAGACCCAGTACTTC. Its protein is CASSLDVAGAPETQYF. The V and J genes are TRBV5-1 and TRBJ2-5, with 7 positions matching TRBD2. Germline assignment: CDR1 SGHRS and CDR2 YFSETQ. V lost 0 bases to trimming and J lost 4 bases; unmatched junction nucleotides: 9. The CDR3 consists of 16 residues.